The rows below give T cell receptor beta chains drawn from one sample of a study of cytotoxic CD8 clonotypes in ibrutinib-treated CLL. TCRdb's table, derived via immunoSEQ multiplex PCR, lists solely in-frame clones and lacks some. The sample shows about 330,000 clones, 67% of them seen only once. The sample in question was PBMCs, obtained after 36 months of ibrutinib treatment. The receptors shown here come from a human donor with chronic lymphocytic leukemia. Each CDR3 is given with its conserved first and last residue. A D gene is named only where the DNA matches it firmly. Rows may omit the clone size; those that give it use once, few, many or a size class.

j_call cdr3_length d_call v_call clone_size cdr3_nt cdr3_aa
TRBJ1-2 12 . TRBV6-6 . TGTGCCAGCAGGACGTGGGGAAATGGCTACACCTTC CASRTWGNGYTF
TRBJ2-1 15 . TRBV28 . TGTGCCAGCAGCACTCTGCAGGGGACCTACAATGAGCAGTTCTTC CASSTLQGTYNEQFF
TRBJ2-3 17 . TRBV18 . TGTGCCAGCTCACCAAAGCTCACGCAGAAAAGGACAGATACGCAGTATTTT CASSPKLTQKRTDTQYF
TRBJ1-2 15 TRBD1 TRBV4-1 . TGCGCCAGCAGCCAGATCCAGGGGGCAGGTTATGGCTACACCTTC CASSQIQGAGYGYTF
TRBJ1-6 14 . TRBV27 few TGTGCCAGCAGTTTTACAGGGTGGCGCTCACCCCTCCACTTT CASSFTGWRSPLHF
TRBJ2-7 16 TRBD1 TRBV19 . TGTGCCAGTAGTGTACAGGGACAGGGAGGACCCTACGAGCAGTACTTC CASSVQGQGGPYEQYF
TRBJ1-6 14 . TRBV7-9 few TGTGCCAGCAGCCGACAGTTTTCTAATTCACCCCTCCACTTT CASSRQFSNSPLHF
TRBJ2-3 14 . TRBV29-1 . TGCAGCGTTGAACCCAGACTTAGCGCCGATACGCAGTATTTT CSVEPRLSADTQYF
TRBJ2-7 15 . TRBV7-2 . TGTGCCAGCAGCCCGAAGAGGCTAGGAATTAACGAGCAGTACTTC CASSPKRLGINEQYF
TRBJ2-7 15 TRBD2 TRBV5-6 . TGTGCCAGCAGCCGACGACTAGCGATGAAGTACGAGCAGTACTTC CASSRRLAMKYEQYF
TRBJ2-1 13 TRBD1 TRBV5-1 . TGCGCCAGCAAAAGGACAGGCTACAATGAGCAGTTCTTC CASKRTGYNEQFF
TRBJ2-7 15 TRBD2 TRBV7-2 . TGTGCCAGCAGCTTAGGGGGACTAGCGGTTTACGAGCAGTACTTC CASSLGGLAVYEQYF
TRBJ2-3 15 . TRBV2 . TGTGCCAGCGGGGGCGGGATTTCTAGCACAGATACGCAGTATTTT CASGGGISSTDTQYF
TRBJ1-2 14 . TRBV7-3 . TGTGCCAGCAGCTTAAGGATAGCGGACTATGGCTACACCTTC CASSLRIADYGYTF
TRBJ2-7 14 TRBD2 TRBV28 . TGTGCCAGCAGGTCCCTAGCGGGGGCCTACGAGCAGTACTTC CASRSLAGAYEQYF
TRBJ2-7 15 . TRBV5-1 . TGCGCCAGCAAGGACGGGACATCGGTTTGGGACGAGCAGTACTTC CASKDGTSVWDEQYF
TRBJ2-5 14 . TRBV10-3 . TGTGCCATCAGTGAGTCTGGGGGGCAAGAGACCCAGTACTTC CAISESGGQETQYF
TRBJ2-7 15 TRBD1 TRBV6-1 . TGTGCCAGCAGTGGGTGGACAGGTAGGGACTACGAGCAGTACTTC CASSGWTGRDYEQYF
TRBJ2-4 13 . TRBV4-1 . TGCGCCAGCAGCCAAGGGAACAGAAACATTCAGTACTTC CASSQGNRNIQYF
TRBJ1-2 11 . TRBV29-1 . TGCAGCGTGTCCCGGGACTATGGCTACACCTTC CSVSRDYGYTF
TRBJ2-5 12 . TRBV19 . TGTGCCAGTAGAGAGTGGGGAGAGACCCAGTACTTC CASREWGETQYF
TRBJ1-1 10 . TRBV2 few TGTGCCAGCCTGACAGCTGAAGCTTTCTTT CASLTAEAFF
TRBJ2-7 15 . TRBV2 . TGTGCCAGCAGTTTCAGGGGCCACCTTCCCTACGAGCAGTACTTC CASSFRGHLPYEQYF
TRBJ2-5 16 . TRBV9 . TGTGCCAGCAGCGGTTCCGGGACTCCGAGATTGGAGACCCAGTACTTC CASSGSGTPRLETQYF